Described below is a single TCR beta chain sequence and its context. Antigen: not known. The sample belongs to a study of T cell responses to AZD1222 COVID-19 vaccine. Notes on the study in general: Scientists sampled the repertoires only once the peak T cell response had passed. Unmutated variant regions reportedly attract nearly half of all spike-specific TCRs. Two AZD1222 administrations were followed by greater Spike-specific TCR breadth and depth.

Generated by immunoSEQ multiplex PCR, the TCRdb table keeps only in-frame clones and is missing some. This sample has 90,000 to 95,000 clones, with around 93% found just once. This TCR was recovered from an adult in good health. Sequencing was performed on peripheral blood, taken on day 0 of AZD1222 vaccination.

CDR3 nucleotide sequence: TGCGCCAGCAGCCAAAACCGGGGCCAGGGAGGTCAAGAGACCCAGTACTTC. This translates into CASSQNRGQGGQETQYF. This chain links TRBV4-1 with TRBJ2-5, with D perhaps TRBD2 (6 bases). In germline, CDR1 is MGHRA, CDR2 YSYEKL. The CDR3 totals 17 residues. V was cut by 2 bases and J by 2 bases, with 18 bases left in between.